One and the same sample provided the 30 T cell receptor beta chains below, sequenced in a study of metastatic and nonmetastatic thyroid tumors. Patients had received no treatment of any kind before thyroid surgery. TCRdb re-called clones via MiXCR from the PCR reads. The sample holds more than 15,000 clones; 16% are singletons and the top ten take approximately 18%. Sequencing used blood. The receptors shown here come from a male donor with papillary thyroid cancer or a benign thyroid nodule (not recorded which). Some clones in this sample may be carry-over from other donors' samples.

This clone was recorded many times. CDR3 nucleotide sequence: TGTGCCAGCAGCCGGGACCGGACTAGCAGTTACGAGCAGTACTTC. Protein: CASSRDRTSSYEQYF. The genes are TRBV6-1 and TRBJ2-7; 8 bases are a match to TRBD2. The germline V gene has CDR1 MNHNS and CDR2 SASEGT. The CDR3 covers 15 residues. V dropped 6 bases and J dropped 4; count of bases not matched to a gene: 11.

The chain couples TRBV29-1 to TRBJ2-7, with 7 bases aligning to TRBD1. The CDR3 sequence is 13 residues long. Germline assignment: CDR1 SQVTM and CDR2 ANQGSEA. V lost 6 bases and J lost 5; bases outside the gene matches: 10. The CDR3 DNA reads TGCAGCGTCCTAGGCGAAGGGGGCAACGAGCAGTACTTC. Translation: CSVLGEGGNEQYF.

In its sample, this clone was seen many times. This chain connects TRBV19 to TRBJ2-7; the D is unclear. Looked up from germline, CDR1 is LNHDA and CDR2 is SQIVND (reference sequence). The V and J ends lost 3 bases and 1 base respectively, with 4 bases between them. This CDR3 contains 12 residues. CDR3 nucleotide sequence: TGTGCCAGTAGTATGGTTTCCTACGAGCAGTACTTC. It specifies CASSMVSYEQYF.

This chain links TRBV19 with TRBJ1-3; 7 bases match TRBD1. CDR1 is LNHDA and CDR2 is SQIVND in the germline V gene (reference sequence). The CDR3 contains 14 residues. V lost 5 bases, J lost 6 bases, and 7 bases stayed unmatched. The CDR3: CASSLRDSLNTIYF. DNA for the CDR3: TGTGCCAGTAGTCTCCGGGACAGTCTAAACACCATATATTTT.

This clone was seen more than once but under ten times. The V call is TRBV2, the J call TRBJ2-1; D is possibly TRBD1 (5 bases). The CDR3 sequence is 11 residues long. With 4 bases removed from V and 7 bases from J, the gap between germline ends came to 5 bases. The germline V gene encodes CDR1 SNHLY and CDR2 FYNNEI. CDR3 coding DNA: TGTGCCAGCAGTGGACAGAATGAGCAGTTCTTC. Amino acids: CASSGQNEQFF.

The sample holds many counts of this clone. The chain combines TRBV24-1 with TRBJ2-3; a weak D match, TRBD1 (6 bases). Between the trimmed V and J ends, which lost 1 base and 3 bases, there was a span of 13 bases. The length of the CDR3 is 16 residues. Germline V gives CDR1 KGHDR, CDR2 SFDVKD. CDR3 residues: CATSDFRDMATDTQYF. In DNA, the CDR3 is TGTGCCACCAGTGATTTCCGGGACATGGCTACAGATACGCAGTATTTT.

This clone occurred many times. Other DNA sequences in the sample encode the same CDR3. The chain uses TRBV12-3 or TRBV12-4 and TRBJ2-3, with 9 bases matching TRBD1. This CDR3 is 14 amino acids long. Trimming at V came to 6 bases and at J to 5 bases, leaving 6 bases not matched to a gene. CDR3 residues: CASSFWTGEDTQYF. The CDR3 nucleotides read TGTGCCAGCAGCTTCTGGACAGGGGAAGATACGCAGTATTTT.

This clone was seen only a few times. The chain employs TRBV24-1 and TRBJ2-7; D not resolved. The germline gives CDR1 KGHDR, CDR2 SFDVKD. The V and J ends lost 1 base and 4 bases respectively, with 4 bases between them. This CDR3 has 12 residues. The CDR3 nucleotides are TGTGCCACCAGTGATTTCGGGTACGAGCAGTACTTC. It is translated as CATSDFGYEQYF.

This clone occurred many times. The V and J genes are TRBV10-2 and TRBJ1-3; a possible D gene is TRBD1 (5 bases). V lost 7 bases, J lost 4 bases, and 14 bases lay in between. CDR3 size: 14 residues. Germline-derived CDR1 and CDR2 are WSHSY and SAAADI. CDR3 in amino acids: CASTDVRTGNTIYF. In nucleotides, the CDR3 is TGCGCCAGCACCGATGTCCGGACAGGAAACACCATATATTTT.

This clone was recorded at least ten times. One junction end does not reproduce the germline sequence, and a read error may be involved. The V and J genes are TRBV10-3 and TRBJ2-3; D may be TRBD2 (5 bases). The CDR3 runs 12 residues. CDR1 is ENHRY and CDR2 is SYGVKD in the germline V gene. CDR3 DNA: TGTGCGATCATCGGAGGCGGAGATACGCAGTATTTT. It translates to CAIIGGGDTQYF.

This clone was recorded at least ten times. The chain couples TRBV9 to TRBJ1-4; tentatively, D is TRBD1 (6 bases). This CDR3 spans 15 amino acids. Trimming took 8 bases from V and 5 from J, leaving 19 bases between them. Germline V gene lookup returns CDR1 SGDLS and CDR2 YYNGEE. As DNA, the CDR3 is TGTGCCAGTTCCCTTGGGGGGGGGCACAATGAAAAACTGTTTTTT. Amino acids: CASSLGGGHNEKLFF. The full variable domain, rest sourced from reference TRBV9 and TRBJ1-4, is DSGVTQTPKHLITATGQRVTLRCSPRSGDLSVYWYQQSLDQGLQFLIQYYNGEERAKGNILERFSAQQFPDLHSELNLSSLELGDSALYFCASSLGGGHNEKLFFGSGTQLSVL.

The rearrangement uses TRBV10-3 and TRBJ2-1, with a tentative D call TRBD2 (6 bases). V was trimmed by 2 bases and J by 15 bases, leaving 17 bases between them. Looked up from germline, CDR1 is ENHRY and CDR2 is SYGVKD. The CDR3 totals 13 residues. CDR3 bases: TGTGCCATCAGTGAGAGGGACGCCACAGCGGGGTTCTTC. It is translated as CAISERDATAGFF.

This clone came up many times. The chain combines TRBV7-9 with TRBJ1-6; D is unresolved. The CDR3 length is 12 residues. The V end lost 1 base, the J end lost 7 bases, and 2 bases lay between the germline ends. Germline V gives CDR1 SEHNR, CDR2 FQNEAQ (reference sequence). This chain's CDR3 is CASSLENSPLHF. CDR3 nucleotide sequence: TGTGCCAGCAGCTTAGAAAATTCACCCCTCCACTTT. The full variable domain, rest sourced from reference TRBV7-9 and TRBJ1-6, is DTGVSQNPRHKITKRGQNVTFRCDPISEHNRLYWYRQTLGQGPEFLTYFQNEAQLEKSRLLSDRFSAERPKGSFSTLEIQRTEQGDSAMYLCASSLENSPLHFGNGTRLTVT.

This clone was seen more than once but under ten times. This sequence joins TRBV7-2 and TRBJ2-7; possibly TRBD1 for D (6 bases). Germline-derived CDR1 and CDR2 are SGHTA and FQGNSA. V lost 0 bases, J lost 5 bases, and 11 bases lay in between. This CDR3 is 14 amino acids long. CDR3 nucleotide sequence: TGTGCCAGCAGCTTAGCGGCAGGGGCTAACGAGCAGTACTTC. Protein: CASSLAAGANEQYF.

This clone came up many times. The chain carries TRBV20-1 and TRBJ2-3; 11 bases fit TRBD2. V lost 1 base to trimming and J lost 2 bases; unmatched junction nucleotides: 8. The CDR3 has 17 amino acids. Germline V gives CDR1 DFQATT, CDR2 SNEGSKA (reference sequence). In DNA, the CDR3 is TGCAGTGCTAGAGTAGTAGCGGGAGGGCCTGACACAGATACGCAGTATTTT. This codes for CSARVVAGGPDTDTQYF.

This clone was observed many times. One end of the junction is discordant with germline, which a read error may explain. V gene TRBV13 combines with J gene TRBJ1-1, with 9 nucleotides matching TRBD1. The CDR3 is made up of 14 amino acids. CDR1 PRHDT and CDR2 FYEKMQ come from the germline V gene (reference sequence). The CDR3, as DNA: TGTGCCAGCAGCCCGGGGACAGGGTCTTCTGAAGCTCTCTTT. It yields the protein CASSPGTGSSEALF. The full variable domain, in which reference TRBV13 and TRBJ1-1 provide the parts outside the CDR3, is AAGVIQSPRHLIKEKRETATLKCYPIPRHDTVYWYQQGPGQDPQFLISFYEKMQSDKGSIPDRFSAQQFSDYHSELNMSSLELGDSALYFCASSPGTGSSEALFGQGTRLTVV.

This clone came up a few times. The CDR3 region is CASSRQNTGELFF. CDR3 DNA: TGTGCCAGCAGTCGCCAGAACACCGGGGAGCTGTTTTTT. This chain connects TRBV28 to TRBJ2-2; unclear D gene. This CDR3 region has 13 residues. Germline V CDR1 and CDR2: MDHEN, SYDVKM. Deletions cut 5 bases from V and 1 base from J, with 5 bases between.

This chain uses TRBV7-8 with TRBJ2-2; possibly TRBD2 for D (6 bases). Trimming left V 5 bases short and J 10 bases short, with 23 bases between. The germline V gene has CDR1 SGHVS and CDR2 FQNEAQ. The CDR3 runs to 16 residues. This CDR3 is CASSPTGGIGTAELFF. Here the CDR3 DNA reads TGTGCCAGCAGCCCCACCGGCGGGATAGGCACGGCGGAGCTGTTTTTT.

This clone was observed at least ten times. The chain recombines TRBV25-1 with TRBJ1-5, with unresolved D. The CDR3 sequence is 12 residues long. Germline CDR1 MGHDK, CDR2 SYGVNS. V shed 6 bases and J shed 0 bases, with 3 bases lying between them. Written as DNA, the CDR3 is TGTGCCAGCAGCGGTAGCAATCAGCCCCAGCATTTT. It specifies CASSGSNQPQHF.

This clone was recorded at least ten times. A much larger clone differs from this one at a single base, so this may be a read error. The sample has other DNA sequences that encode this CDR3 too. The genes are TRBV6-1 and TRBJ2-7; 11 bases line up with TRBD2. J lost 5 bases, V lost 6 bases, and 9 bases had no gene match. The CDR3 contains 15 residues. Germline V gene lookup returns CDR1 MNHNS and CDR2 SASEGT. CDR3 in amino acids: CASRITSGSFNEQYF. CDR3 in DNA: TGTGCCAGCAGGATAACTAGCGGGAGTTTCAACGAGCAGTACTTC.

This chain joins TRBV6-1 and TRBJ2-7; TRBD1 agrees at 7 bases. Germline loops: CDR1 MNHNS, CDR2 SASEGT. V lost 5 bases to trimming and J lost 6 bases; unmatched junction nucleotides: 7. CDR3 length equals 13 residues. CDR3 protein: CASSFRGGVEQYF. CDR3 nucleotide sequence: TGTGCCAGCAGTTTTAGAGGGGGCGTCGAGCAGTACTTC.

This clone showed up many times. This chain connects TRBV15 to TRBJ2-2; maybe TRBD2 (5 bases). This CDR3 is 14 amino acids long. V shed 5 bases and J shed 1 base, with 8 bases lying between them. The germline V gene encodes CDR1 LNHNV and CDR2 YYDKDF (reference sequence). This CDR3 is CATSAGLNTGELFF. The CDR3 DNA sequence: TGTGCCACCAGCGCCGGACTGAACACCGGGGAGCTGTTTTTT.

This clone was seen repeatedly, ten times or more. The chain has TRBV4-3 and TRBJ1-3; D is unclear. The CDR3 extends over 15 amino acids. In germline, CDR1 is LGHNA, CDR2 YSLEER. V was shortened by 0 bases and J by 0 bases, with 6 bases between the two germline ends. The CDR3: CASSQERNSGNTIYF. CDR3 in DNA: TGCGCCAGCAGCCAAGAGCGCAACTCTGGAAACACCATATATTTT.

This clone has at least ten counts. J is TRBJ2-3 and V is TRBV30; 13 bases align to TRBD2. There are 17 residues in the CDR3. CDR1 is GTSNPN, CDR2 SVGIG, per germline (reference sequence). The ends lost 0 bases at V and 4 bases at J; junction bases unmatched: 7. CDR3 nucleotides: TGTGCCTGGAGTGTACTACGGACTAGCGGGAGTGCAGATACGCAGTATTTT. Translated, it gives CAWSVLRTSGSADTQYF. Drawing the rest from reference TRBV30 and TRBJ2-3, the complete variable domain is SQTIHQWPATLVQPVGSPLSLECTVEGTSNPNLYWYRQAAGRGLQLLFYSVGIGQISSEVPQNLSASRPQDRQFILSSKKLLLSDSGFYLCAWSVLRTSGSADTQYFGPGTRLTVL.

Many counts were recorded for this clone. The chain couples TRBV19 to TRBJ2-3; TRBD2 agrees at 8 bases. This CDR3 is 17 amino acids long. Germline V CDR1 and CDR2: LNHDA, SQIVND (reference sequence). Germline trimming cut 3 bases from V and 0 bases from J; bases unmatched to any gene: 8. DNA for the CDR3: TGTGCCAGTAGTATCCAGACTAGCGTACGAAGCACAGATACGCAGTATTTT. Its protein product is CASSIQTSVRSTDTQYF.

This clone was counted at least ten times. This chain uses TRBV24-1 with TRBJ2-2, with D unresolved. Trimming removed 4 bases at V and 6 bases at J, with 8 bases between. CDR1 is KGHDR and CDR2 is SFDVKD in the germline V gene. This CDR3 has 13 residues. CDR3 DNA: TGTGCCACCAGTGAGCCCAGTTCCGGGGAGCTGTTTTTT. Residues: CATSEPSSGELFF.

This clone was seen at least ten times. This chain joins TRBV5-4 and TRBJ1-4; D possibly corresponds to TRBD1 (6 bases). This CDR3 region has 14 residues. The ends were cut back, 4 bases at V and 6 bases at J, with 13 bases in the middle. Germline V gives CDR1 SGHNT, CDR2 YYREEE (reference sequence). CDR3 sequence: CASSPGGKYEKLFF. The DNA of the CDR3 is TGTGCCAGCAGCCCCGGGGGCAAATATGAAAAACTGTTTTTT.

This clone was seen at least ten times. The chain links TRBV7-9 to TRBJ2-7; D uncertain. Germline V gene data show CDR1 as SEHNR and CDR2 as FQNEAQ (reference sequence). The V end lost 1 base, the J end lost 2 bases, and 9 bases lay between the germline ends. The CDR3 loop spans 14 amino acids. The CDR3 DNA follows: TGTGCCAGCAGCTTAGGGCTCCTGACCTACGAGCAGTACTTC. Encoded protein: CASSLGLLTYEQYF.

Relative to its sample, this clone is medium-sized (0.01 to 0.1%). The gene calls are TRBV11-3 and TRBJ2-7; 7 nucleotides align to TRBD2. Per germline, CDR1 SGHNT and CDR2 YENEEA. The CDR3 has 14 amino acids. Trimming removed 8 bases from V and 4 bases from J; junction bases left unmatched: 11. The CDR3 bases are TGTGCCAGCTCTGGGGGAGGGAGTCGGTACGAGCAGTACTTC. Its translation is CASSGGGSRYEQYF.

This clone was picked up many times. The CDR3 loop is CASSKRLAGEETQYF. The CDR3, as DNA: TGTGCCAGCAGTAAACGATTAGCGGGAGAAGAGACCCAGTACTTC. The chain has TRBV6-1 and TRBJ2-5; 9 bases are a match to TRBD2. This CDR3 is built from 15 residues. The germline V gene encodes CDR1 MNHNS and CDR2 SASEGT. Trimming at V came to 5 bases and at J to 3 bases, leaving 7 bases not matched to a gene.